Here is one TCR beta chain with its context. What it recognizes is unknown. The data were obtained in a study of CXCR3-negative and CXCR3-positive naive CD8 T cells. Naive CD8+ T cells carried a CD45RO-CCR7+CD27+CD95- phenotype. Study results and caveats: TRB CDR3s were more hydrophobic in CXCR3-positive than in CXCR3-negative naive cells. Diversity in memory CD8+ cells fell much lower than the comparably high levels seen in both naive subsets. Memory cells diverged, while naive CXCR3-positive and CXCR3-negative cells had similar TRBV-TRBJ usage.

With UMI labels, 5' RACE was used to prepare the TRB cDNA libraries. TCRdb derives one entry per CDR3 protein from the 5' RACE reads, leaving out DNA. Seen in this sample are approximately 89,000 distinct CDR3 sequences; the ten most common clones hold around 0.58%. This clonotype was sampled from a human donor in good health. Some clones in this sample may be carry-over from other donors' samples. Sequencing input: naive CXCR3+ CD8+ T cells from blood. Subset in this sample: CD45RO-CCR7+CD27+CD95- naive CD8+ T cells expressing CXCR3 (TNR3+).

CDR3 in amino acids: CASKAGTNTEAFF. The chain carries TRBV19 and TRBJ1-1. Germline loops: CDR1 LNHDA, CDR2 SQIVND (reference sequence). The CDR3 has 13 amino acids.